This T cell receptor (beta chain) was found in a study of CD8+ T cells in alopecia areata (dated by TCRdb to 2016 to 2019). Study-level background: Treated patients were enrolled in an open-label pilot trial of oral tofacitinib, 5 to 10 mg twice daily, for moderate-to-severe alopecia areata. Tofacitinib was given for 6 to 18 months, followed by 6 months of follow-up off drug to assess delayed response and recurrence. To study T cell clonal expansion in alopecia areata, the researchers applied high-throughput TCRbeta sequencing to both the C3H/HeJ mouse model and human patients. Scalp tissue and sorted CD4+ and CD8+ peripheral blood T cells from patchy and totalis/universalis alopecia areata patients and from healthy controls were covered by human TCRbeta sequencing. Tofacitinib-treated patients had biopsies at baseline and at 4 and 24 weeks of treatment, with a later scalp biopsy in several patients. Clonality in the scalp was compared among normal scalp (n=4), patchy alopecia areata scalp (n=8), and alopecia totalis/universalis scalp (n=8). RNA came from the PAXgene miRNA kit for fixed scalp, the miRNeasy kit for PBMCs, and the RNeasy kit for mouse skin. TCRbeta CDR3 regions were amplified by immunoSEQ multiplex PCR with 35 Vbeta forward and 13 Jbeta reverse primers.

This sample's time point label indicates: baseline before oral tofacitinib. From alopecia areata patients, peripheral blood was collected along with lesional scalp punch biopsies. PBMCs were isolated by density centrifugation and stained for CD3, CD4 and CD8, after which CD4+ and CD8+ T cells were sorted on a FACSAria. Overall results and qualifications from the work: Unlike mouse skin, where gammadelta T cells dominate, normal human skin contains resident alphabeta T cells that get sequenced too, which complicates analysis of the scalp TCR repertoire. Compared with normal scalp, lesional scalp had higher clonality and more expanded CD8+ clones, particularly in alopecia totalis/universalis, a pattern that suggests antigenic drive. Shared TCR sequences between patients were less evident than in mice, which may be partly attributable to HLA diversity in the patient population.

Trimming takes 0 bases from V and 10 bases from J, and the germline ends sit 18 bases apart. Taken from cysteine to phenylalanine, the CDR3 has 15 residues. The only DNA kept is the CDR3, 45 bases in frame from the first base. CDR1 and CDR2, per the germline V gene, are LGHNA and YNFKEQ. The protocol used for the library was the immunoSEQ multiplex PCR assay. RNA was extracted from all samples and reverse transcribed into cDNA as template for TCR sequencing. First-strand cDNA was synthesized with SuperScript III using a 2:1 mix of oligo-dT and random hexamers. A synthetic immune receptor repertoire was used to measure amplification bias, and any remaining bias was corrected computationally. As for the original processing: Raw reads were preprocessed for error removal, and CDR3 was defined according to IMGT conventions as running from the conserved cysteine to phenylalanine. Clonality was computed by normalizing Shannon entropy by log2 of the number of productive unique TCRs and subtracting the result from 1. Scalp TCRbeta sequences were cross-referenced with sorted blood CD4 and CD8 repertoires so that the CD4 or CD8 identity of scalp clones could be inferred. Sourced from immuneACCESS, this table was stored by TCRdb with only in-frame sequences that have V and J called. A share of the clones is absent; for the studies checked, an unresolved V gene accounts for under half, and the remainder has no known explanation. V and J calls and clone size are as listed in that table; D and trimming were resolved from the DNA. The sample table lists roughly 150,000 clones, 87% of them with a count of one. The top ten clonotypes cover over 12% of the sample.

On this clone: Its antigen is not yet known. One base away there is no much larger clone; base qualities are not given.

This receptor chain uses TRBV4-2 and TRBJ1-1; TRBD1 could be the D gene, as 6 bases match. Sample: CD8+ T cells sorted from blood, taken at week 0. This TCR was sampled from a human donor with alopecia areata. The DNA is as follows: TGTGCCAGCAGCCAAGAGAGGGCAGGGGCTGAAGGAGCTTTCTTT. This encodes CASSQERAGAEGAFF.